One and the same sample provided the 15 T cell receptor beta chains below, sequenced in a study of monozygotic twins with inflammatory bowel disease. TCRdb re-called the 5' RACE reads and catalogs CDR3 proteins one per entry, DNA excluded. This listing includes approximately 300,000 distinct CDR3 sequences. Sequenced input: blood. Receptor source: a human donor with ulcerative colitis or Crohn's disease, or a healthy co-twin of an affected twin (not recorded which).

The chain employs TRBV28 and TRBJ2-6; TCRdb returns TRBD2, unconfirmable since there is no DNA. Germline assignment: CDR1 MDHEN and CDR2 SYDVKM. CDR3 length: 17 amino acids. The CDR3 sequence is CASTSIGLRSGANVLTF.

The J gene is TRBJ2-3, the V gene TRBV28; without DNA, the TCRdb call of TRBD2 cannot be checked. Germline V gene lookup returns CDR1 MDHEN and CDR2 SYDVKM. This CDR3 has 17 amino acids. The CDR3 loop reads CASSLRTSRRSTDTQYF. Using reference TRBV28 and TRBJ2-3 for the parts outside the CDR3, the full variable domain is DVKVTQSSRYLVKRTGEKVFLECVQDMDHENMFWYRQDPGLGLRLIYFSYDVKMKEKGDIPEGYSVSREKKERFSLILESASTNQTSMYLCASSLRTSRRSTDTQYFGPGTRLTVL.

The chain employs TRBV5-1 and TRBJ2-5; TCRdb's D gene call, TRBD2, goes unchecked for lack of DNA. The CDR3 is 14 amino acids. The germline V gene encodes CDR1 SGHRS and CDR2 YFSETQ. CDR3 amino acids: CASSFVSGQETQYF.

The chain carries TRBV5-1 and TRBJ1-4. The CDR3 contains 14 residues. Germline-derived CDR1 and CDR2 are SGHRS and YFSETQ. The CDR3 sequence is CASSLGTVDEKLFF.

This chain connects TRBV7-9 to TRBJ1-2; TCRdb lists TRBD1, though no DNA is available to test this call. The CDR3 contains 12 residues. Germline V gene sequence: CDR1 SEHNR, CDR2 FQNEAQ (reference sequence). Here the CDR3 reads CASRGGDGGYTF.

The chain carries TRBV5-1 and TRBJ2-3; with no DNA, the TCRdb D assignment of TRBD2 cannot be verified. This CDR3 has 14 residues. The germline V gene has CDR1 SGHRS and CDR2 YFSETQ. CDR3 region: CASSDGTATDTQYF.

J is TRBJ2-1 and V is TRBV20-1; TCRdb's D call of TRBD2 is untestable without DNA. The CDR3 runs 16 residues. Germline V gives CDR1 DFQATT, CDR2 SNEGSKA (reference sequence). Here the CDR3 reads CSARESKRGRANEQFF.

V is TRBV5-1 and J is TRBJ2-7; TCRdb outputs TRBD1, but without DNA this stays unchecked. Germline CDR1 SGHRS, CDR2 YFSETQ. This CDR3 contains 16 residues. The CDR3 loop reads CASSILENRGHGEQYF.

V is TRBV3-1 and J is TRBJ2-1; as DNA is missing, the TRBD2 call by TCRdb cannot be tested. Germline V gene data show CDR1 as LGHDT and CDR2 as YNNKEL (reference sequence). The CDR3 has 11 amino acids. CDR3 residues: CASRGPGPKFF.

The CDR3 here is CSAPSSMAVGGYTF. This chain links TRBV29-1 with TRBJ1-2. Germline loops: CDR1 SQVTM, CDR2 ANQGSEA. The CDR3 covers 14 residues. The variable domain in full, with the rest retrieved from reference TRBV29-1 and TRBJ1-2, is SAVISQKPSRDICQRGTSLTIQCQVDSQVTMMFWYRQQPGQSLTLIATANQGSEATYESGFVIDKFPISRPNLTFSTLTVSNMSPEDSSIYLCSAPSSMAVGGYTFGSGTRLTVV.

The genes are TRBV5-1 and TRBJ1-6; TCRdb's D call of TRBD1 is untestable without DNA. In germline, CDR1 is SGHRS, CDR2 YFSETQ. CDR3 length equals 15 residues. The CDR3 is CASSIRDGGNSPLHF. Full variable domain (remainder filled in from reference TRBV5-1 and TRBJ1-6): KAGVTQTPRYLIKTRGQQVTLSCSPISGHRSVSWYQQTPGQGLQFLFEYFSETQRNKGNFPGRFSGRQFSNSRSEMNVSTLELGDSALYLCASSIRDGGNSPLHFGNGTRLTVT.

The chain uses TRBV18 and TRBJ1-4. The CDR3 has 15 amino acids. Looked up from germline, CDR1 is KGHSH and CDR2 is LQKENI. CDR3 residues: CASSPRDADNEKLFF.

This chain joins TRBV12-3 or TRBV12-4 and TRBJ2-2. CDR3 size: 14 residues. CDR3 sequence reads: CASSFSSSTGELFF.

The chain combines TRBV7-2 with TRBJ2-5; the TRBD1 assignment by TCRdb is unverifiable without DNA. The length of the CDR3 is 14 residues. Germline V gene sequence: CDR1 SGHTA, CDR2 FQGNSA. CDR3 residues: CASSLVTGEGTQYF.

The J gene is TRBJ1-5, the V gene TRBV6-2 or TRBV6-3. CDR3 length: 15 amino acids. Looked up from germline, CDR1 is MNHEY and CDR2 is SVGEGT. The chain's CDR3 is CASSYVGGVNQPQHF.